These 7 T cell receptor beta chains came from one sample sequenced in a study of blood T cell repertoires in COVID-19. Sequencing used immunoSEQ multiplex PCR; TCRdb keeps in-frame clones, though not all of them. The table shows 300,000 to 400,000 clones, with 75% to 90% occurring only once. The sample consisted of PBMCs or T cells enriched from blood (not recorded which). Receptor source: a man aged 60 to 69 who had recovered from COVID-19.

The V call is TRBV3-1 (or the pseudogene TRBV3-2), the J call TRBJ2-7, with 15 bases identical to TRBD2. Germline CDR1 is LGHDT and CDR2 is YNNKEL (reference sequence). The V and J ends lost 3 bases and 7 bases, in that order; junction bases with no gene match: 4. The CDR3 sequence is 15 residues long. CDR3 in amino acids: CASSHAGTSGREQYF. The CDR3 DNA reads as TGTGCCAGCAGCCATGCCGGGACTAGCGGGAGGGAGCAGTACTTC.

The chain couples TRBV6-5 to TRBJ2-3; 10 nucleotides line up with TRBD2. The CDR3 runs 14 residues. V lost 6 bases to trimming and J lost 4 bases; unmatched junction nucleotides: 4. CDR1 and CDR2 (germline): MNHEY, SVGAGI. The CDR3 nucleotides are TGTGCCAGCAGGCTAGCGGGAGATGCAGATACGCAGTATTTT. Translating gives CASRLAGDADTQYF.

The V call is TRBV2, the J call TRBJ1-2, with D perhaps matching TRBD1 (5 bases). V lost 1 base, J lost 6 bases, and 12 bases lay in between. The germline V gene encodes CDR1 SNHLY and CDR2 FYNNEI. The CDR3 consists of 14 residues. CDR3 in amino acids: CASSEGWAGNGYTF. The CDR3 DNA follows: TGTGCCAGCAGTGAAGGTTGGGCAGGGAATGGCTACACCTTC. The full variable domain, completed using reference TRBV2 and TRBJ1-2, is EPEVTQTPSHQVTQMGQEVILRCVPISNHLYFYWYRQILGQKVEFLVSFYNNEISEKSEIFDDQFSVERPDGSNFTLKIRSTKLEDSAMYFCASSEGWAGNGYTFGSGTRLTVV.

The chain couples TRBV18 to TRBJ2-1, with 9 nucleotides matching TRBD1. V dropped 3 bases and J dropped 7; count of bases not matched to a gene: 7. Germline V gene sequence: CDR1 KGHSH, CDR2 LQKENI. There are 15 residues in the CDR3. In DNA, the CDR3 is TGTGCCAGCTCACCTGCCGGGACAGGGAATAATGAGCAGTTCTTC. It specifies CASSPAGTGNNEQFF.

The chain recombines TRBV28 with TRBJ1-2; perhaps TRBD1 as D (5 bases). Looked up from germline, CDR1 is MDHEN and CDR2 is SYDVKM. Trimming took 7 bases from V and 3 from J, leaving 18 bases between them. The CDR3 extends over 15 amino acids. The CDR3 bases are TGTGCCAGCACCTCTCCCTCGGGGGGAGACTATGGCTACACCTTC. Translating gives CASTSPSGGDYGYTF.

The rearrangement uses TRBV3-1 (or the pseudogene TRBV3-2) and TRBJ2-3; 10 bases align to TRBD2. Unmatched junction bases numbered 5, after V lost 5 bases and J lost 0 bases. The CDR3 is made up of 16 amino acids. Germline V lookup: CDR1 LGHDT, CDR2 YNNKEL (reference sequence). The CDR3 sequence: CASSNSGRYSTDTQYF. CDR3 bases: TGTGCCAGCAGCAATAGCGGGAGGTATAGCACAGATACGCAGTATTTT.

The chain joins TRBV11-2 to TRBJ2-1; no definite D call. Germline V gene lookup returns CDR1 SGHAT and CDR2 FQNNGV. Trimming removed 5 bases at V and 0 bases at J, with 17 bases between. This CDR3 region has 17 residues. Here the CDR3 reads CASSDRLAESSYNEQFF. CDR3 sequence (DNA): TGTGCCAGCAGCGATCGGTTGGCGGAGAGCTCCTACAATGAGCAGTTCTTC.